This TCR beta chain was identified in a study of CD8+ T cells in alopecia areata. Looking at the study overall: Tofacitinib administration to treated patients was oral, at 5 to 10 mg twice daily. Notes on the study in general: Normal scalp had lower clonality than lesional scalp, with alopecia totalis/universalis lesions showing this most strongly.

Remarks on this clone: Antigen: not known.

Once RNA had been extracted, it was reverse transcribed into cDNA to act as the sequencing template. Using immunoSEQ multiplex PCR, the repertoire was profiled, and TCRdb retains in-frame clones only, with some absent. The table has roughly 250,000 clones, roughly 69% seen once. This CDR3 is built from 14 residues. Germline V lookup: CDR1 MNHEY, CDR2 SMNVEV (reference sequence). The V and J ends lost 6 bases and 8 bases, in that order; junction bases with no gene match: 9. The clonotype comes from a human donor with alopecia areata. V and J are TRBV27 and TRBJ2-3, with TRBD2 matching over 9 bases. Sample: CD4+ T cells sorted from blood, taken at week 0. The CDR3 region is CASRREGLVSTQYF. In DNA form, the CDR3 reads TGTGCCAGCAGGCGGGAGGGCTTAGTGAGTACGCAGTATTTT.